Below are 8 T cell receptor beta chains sequenced from a single sample in a study of blood T cell repertoires in COVID-19. Method: immunoSEQ multiplex PCR; TCRdb's copy keeps in-frame clones and lacks some. The table lists over 70,000 clones, approximately 76% of them singletons. The specimen sequenced was peripheral blood. The receptors derive from a man between 65 and 85 years old with active or convalescent COVID-19.

The V gene is TRBV19, the J gene TRBJ2-2, with TRBD1 matching 10 bases. The CDR3 is 15 amino acids. The V gene's germline CDR1 is LNHDA and CDR2 SQIVND (reference sequence). Unmatched junction bases numbered 4, after V lost 6 bases and J lost 3 bases. CDR3 DNA: TGTGCCAGTAGGCCGGGACAGGGGTACACCGGGGAGCTGTTTTTT. Translating gives CASRPGQGYTGELFF.

This clone was counted a few times. This sequence joins TRBV28 and TRBJ1-3; TRBD1 matches at 7 bases. V was pared by 5 bases and J by 2 bases, with 9 bases of the junction left unmatched. The CDR3 has 16 amino acids. Germline loops: CDR1 MDHEN, CDR2 SYDVKM. Here the CDR3 DNA reads TGTGCCAGCAGTCCCCACAGGGGTACCGCTGGAAACACCATATATTTT. Amino acid sequence: CASSPHRGTAGNTIYF.

This clone was seen a single time. This chain uses TRBV6-4 with TRBJ2-7, with 10 bases that match TRBD1. Germline V gene sequence: CDR1 MRHNA, CDR2 SNTAGT. The CDR3 runs to 17 residues. V was clipped by 2 bases and J by 2 bases; unmatched bases: 9. The CDR3 coding sequence is TGTGCCAGCAGTGACCATAGTTGGGGGACAGGGGCCTACGAGCAGTACTTC. It specifies CASSDHSWGTGAYEQYF.

This clone has only one observation. The chain joins TRBV5-4 to TRBJ2-1; 7 bases match TRBD1. Germline CDR1 reads SGHNT; CDR2 reads YYREEE (reference sequence). The CDR3 contains 13 residues. The trim removed 4 bases at V and 6 bases at J, leaving 4 bases unmatched. CDR3 loop: CASSQYRGNEQFF. Here the CDR3 DNA reads TGTGCCAGCAGCCAATACAGGGGCAATGAGCAGTTCTTC.

The rearrangement uses TRBV7-9 and TRBJ1-1, with TRBD1 matching 9 bases. This CDR3 contains 13 residues. Germline assignment: CDR1 SEHNR and CDR2 FQNEAQ (reference sequence). The J segment lost 10 bases and the V segment lost 5 bases, leaving 8 bases of the junction unmatched. The CDR3 sequence is CASSRGQGILAFF. CDR3 DNA sequence: TGTGCCAGCAGCCGAGGACAGGGGATTTTAGCTTTCTTT.

The chain links TRBV30 to TRBJ2-5; no reliable D call. The germline V gene encodes CDR1 GTSNPN and CDR2 SVGIG (reference sequence). The CDR3 covers 11 residues. The DNA of the CDR3 is TGTGCTCACACGGGCCAAGAGACCCAGTACTTC. Amino acids: CAHTGQETQYF. Variable domain in full (rest from reference TRBV30 and TRBJ2-5): SQTIHQWPATLVQPVGSPLSLECTVEGTSNPNLYWYRQAAGRGLQLLFYSVGIGQISSEVPQNLSASRPQDRQFILSSKKLLLSDSGFYLCAHTGQETQYFGPGTRLLVL.

This clone was seen only once. The rearrangement uses TRBV29-1 and TRBJ1-6, with D perhaps matching TRBD1 (6 bases). Trimming pared 6 bases from V and 10 bases from J, leaving 19 bases between. The CDR3 contains 14 residues. Germline V gene sequence: CDR1 SQVTM, CDR2 ANQGSEA. The CDR3 bases are TGCAGCGTGGCGACAGGATTCGTCGACTCACCCCTCCACTTT. Protein sequence: CSVATGFVDSPLHF.

CDR3 sequence: CASSPRAGLNTEAFF. The CDR3 coding sequence is TGTGCCAGCAGCCCGCGGGCAGGCTTGAACACTGAAGCTTTCTTT. The chain joins TRBV6-6 to TRBJ1-1; D not resolved. The ends were cut back, 6 bases at V and 0 bases at J, with 14 bases in the middle. The CDR3 covers 15 residues. Germline CDR1 and CDR2: MNHNY and SVGAGI (reference sequence).